Listed below are T cell receptor beta chains from one sample, sequenced in a study of blood T cell repertoires in COVID-19. The method was immunoSEQ multiplex PCR; TCRdb's version includes in-frame clones alone and lacks a portion of them. The repertoire has tens of thousands of clones, 65% to 85% of them found once; the top ten carry 31%. Sequencing was performed on peripheral blood. The receptor source for this set is a woman aged 80 or over with active or convalescent COVID-19. The CDR3 runs from the conserved cysteine through the conserved F or W. D genes are given only for firm matches. Clone size is not always given. Where it is, it says once, few, many or a class for expanded clones.

size	D	V	J	CDR3	DNA
NA	TRBD1	TRBV10-1	TRBJ1-5	CASRPGQGRCQPQHF	TGCGCCAGCAGACCGGGACAGGGGAGATGTCAGCCCCAGCATTTT
few	TRBD1	TRBV5-1	TRBJ1-2	CASSLGTGANYGYTF	TGCGCCAGCAGCTTGGGGACAGGGGCCAACTATGGCTACACCTTC
few	TRBD1	TRBV5-1	TRBJ1-1	CASSWSPGTGGEAFF	TGCGCCAGCAGCTGGAGCCCCGGGACAGGAGGTGAAGCTTTCTTT
NA	NA	TRBV6-5	TRBJ1-4	CASSYRTANEKLFF	TGTGCCAGCAGTTACAGGACAGCTAATGAAAAACTGTTTTTT
NA	TRBD1	TRBV7-9	TRBJ2-5	CASSLTTGGAKYETQYF	TGTGCCAGCAGCTTGACCACAGGGGGCGCGAAATACGAGACCCAGTACTTC
many	NA	TRBV19	TRBJ1-5	CASRLFSNQPQHF	TGTGCCAGTCGTCTATTCAGCAATCAGCCCCAGCATTTT
NA	NA	TRBV18	TRBJ1-2	CASSPRAAGGYGYTF	TGTGCCAGCTCACCACGGGCAGCGGGTGGCTATGGCTACACCTTC
NA	NA	TRBV5-3	TRBJ2-7	CARSLASREQYF	TGTGCCAGAAGCCTCGCGTCGCGCGAGCAGTACTTC
once	NA	TRBV3-1/TRBV3-2	TRBJ1-5	CASSNLGGPQHF	TGTGCCAGCAGCAACCTGGGAGGACCCCAGCATTTT
NA	NA	TRBV5-1	TRBJ1-6	CASSSSGTANSPLHF	TGCGCCAGCAGCTCGAGCGGGACGGCTAATTCACCCCTCCACTTT
few	NA	TRBV9	TRBJ1-6	CASSVSGSYNSPLHF	TGTGCCAGCAGCGTCAGTGGCTCCTATAATTCACCCCTCCACTTT
NA	NA	TRBV6-5	TRBJ1-2	CASRQLNYGYTF	TGTGCCAGCAGACAGCTTAACTATGGCTACACCTTC
few	TRBD1	TRBV19	TRBJ2-2	CASSRTTGTGAPTNTGELFF	TGTGCCAGTAGCCGAACGACCGGGACAGGGGCCCCAACGAACACCGGGGAGCTGTTTTTT